This passage covers 25 T cell receptor beta chains from one sample sequenced in a study of blood T cell repertoires in COVID-19. Profiled with immunoSEQ multiplex PCR; TCRdb holds only in-frame clones, not every one. Of approximately 160,000 clones listed, around 82% are singletons. Material for sequencing was peripheral blood. The receptors derive from a man younger than 30 with active or convalescent COVID-19.

This rearrangement joins TRBV7-9 to TRBJ1-6; a possible D gene is TRBD1 (5 bases). Germline assignment: CDR1 SEHNR and CDR2 FQNEAQ (reference sequence). CDR3 length: 14 amino acids. V lost 2 bases to trimming and J lost 7 bases, with 9 bases between them. Here the CDR3 DNA reads TGTGCCAGCAGCTTAAAGGGGTTGAATTCACCCCTCCACTTT. Translation: CASSLKGLNSPLHF.

The rearrangement uses TRBV28 and TRBJ2-7; 7 bases agree with TRBD2. V dropped 3 bases and J dropped 7; count of bases not matched to a gene: 9. Germline CDR1 reads MDHEN; CDR2 reads SYDVKM. The CDR3 runs to 14 residues. CDR3 protein: CASSFRGRAEEQYF. Written as DNA, the CDR3 is TGTGCCAGCAGTTTTCGAGGGAGGGCAGAAGAGCAGTACTTC.

The chain joins TRBV4-3 to TRBJ2-1; 11 bases fit TRBD2. The junction had 11 bases not matched to a gene; V was cut back by 4 bases and J by 3 bases. CDR3 length equals 18 residues. In germline, CDR1 is LGHNA, CDR2 YSLEER. In nucleotides, the CDR3 is TGCGCCAGCAGCCCAAACTGCGGCACTAGCGGGGGCTACAATGAGCAGTTCTTC. Encoded protein: CASSPNCGTSGGYNEQFF.

This clone was detected once. This chain links TRBV14 with TRBJ1-6; TRBD1 agrees at 7 bases. Germline V gives CDR1 SGHDN, CDR2 FVKESK. Unmatched junction bases numbered 6, after V lost 0 bases and J lost 10 bases. The CDR3 is made up of 15 amino acids. The CDR3 DNA reads TGTGCCAGCAGCCAAGAGCTCAGGGGGTCATCACCCCTCCACTTT. It codes for CASSQELRGSSPLHF.

The rearrangement joins TRBV2 to TRBJ1-2, with D possibly matching TRBD1 (5 bases). CDR3 length: 15 amino acids. Germline CDR1 is SNHLY and CDR2 is FYNNEI. V lost 7 bases and J 5 bases, leaving 20 bases between the germline ends. The CDR3, as DNA: TGTGCCAGCAACCCCTCGGGGGTTGGTAGGTATGGCTACACCTTC. Amino acids: CASNPSGVGRYGYTF. Using reference TRBV2 and TRBJ1-2 for the parts outside the CDR3, the full variable domain is EPEVTQTPSHQVTQMGQEVILRCVPISNHLYFYWYRQILGQKVEFLVSFYNNEISEKSEIFDDQFSVERPDGSNFTLKIRSTKLEDSAMYFCASNPSGVGRYGYTFGSGTRLTVV.

V gene TRBV11-3 combines with J gene TRBJ1-6, with no clear D. The V end was cut by 5 bases, the J end by 7 bases, with 18 bases between. CDR1 and CDR2 (germline): SGHNT, YENEEA. The CDR3 loop spans 16 amino acids. CDR3 amino acids: CASSPQKLIRNSPLHF. DNA for the CDR3: TGTGCCAGCAGCCCCCAAAAGTTAATTCGGAATTCACCCCTCCACTTT.

The J gene is TRBJ1-3, the V gene TRBV19; D remains unclear. Germline V gives CDR1 LNHDA, CDR2 SQIVND (reference sequence). This CDR3 spans 15 amino acids. Trimming cost V 5 bases and J 4 bases, with 15 bases left between them. The CDR3 spells CASSAPWSLGNTIYF. The DNA of the CDR3 is TGTGCCAGTAGTGCGCCGTGGTCCCTGGGAAACACCATATATTTT. Looking up the rest from reference TRBV19 and TRBJ1-3 gives the full variable domain: DGGITQSPKYLFRKEGQNVTLSCEQNLNHDAMYWYRQDPGQGLRLIYYSQIVNDFQKGDIAEGYSVSREKKESFPLTVTSAQKNPTAFYLCASSAPWSLGNTIYFGEGSWLTVV.

This sequence joins TRBV19 and TRBJ1-2; D unresolved. The germline CDR1 and CDR2 sequences are LNHDA and SQIVND (reference sequence). This CDR3 contains 13 residues. V lost 4 bases and J lost 4, with 10 bases in between. The CDR3 protein is CASSTTLAYGYTF. The CDR3 DNA sequence: TGTGCCAGTAGTACGACACTAGCCTATGGCTACACCTTC.

The chain couples TRBV24-1 to TRBJ2-1, with a weak D call TRBD1 (5 bases). Trimming stripped 1 base from V and 0 bases from J, with 9 bases between. From germline, CDR1 is KGHDR and CDR2 SFDVKD. The CDR3 loop spans 16 amino acids. The CDR3 protein is CATSDFYRSSYNEQFF. The DNA for the CDR3 is TGTGCCACCAGTGATTTTTACAGGAGCTCCTACAATGAGCAGTTCTTC.

This clone has a handful of counts. The chain links TRBV5-1 to TRBJ1-2; 9 bases agree with TRBD1. V lost 4 bases to trimming and J lost 6 bases; unmatched junction nucleotides: 7. The germline gives CDR1 SGHRS, CDR2 YFSETQ. The CDR3 loop spans 14 amino acids. CDR3 nucleotide sequence: TGCGCCAGCAGCAGACCGGACAGGGGTCATGGCTACACCTTC. This translates into CASSRPDRGHGYTF.

The V call is TRBV7-3, the J call TRBJ2-3, with 7 bases identical to TRBD2. The V gene end was trimmed by 1 base and the J gene end by 3 bases; junction bases not matched to a gene: 7. Germline CDR1 and CDR2: SGHTA and FQGTGA. This CDR3 is built from 16 residues. The CDR3 is CASSLIAGVVTDTQYF. As DNA, the CDR3 is TGTGCCAGCAGCTTAATCGCGGGAGTTGTGACAGATACGCAGTATTTT.

This chain links TRBV7-2 with TRBJ1-6; the D gene is possibly TRBD1 (5 bases). V lost 1 base and J lost 7, with 17 bases in between. CDR3 length: 17 residues. From germline, CDR1 is SGHTA and CDR2 FQGNSA. The CDR3 DNA follows: TGTGCCAGCAGCTTAGTTTTAGGCGGCGGGGCAAATTCACCCCTCCACTTT. It codes for CASSLVLGGGANSPLHF.

This chain joins TRBV18 and TRBJ2-3; weak D call: TRBD1 (6 bases). CDR3 length: 14 residues. Per the germline V gene, CDR1 is KGHSH and CDR2 is LQKENI. The V end was cut by 4 bases, the J end by 1 base, with 9 bases between. The CDR3 loop is CASSRQARTDTQYF. As DNA, the CDR3 is TGTGCCAGCTCACGACAGGCTCGCACAGATACGCAGTATTTT.

This clone was detected a few times. V usage is TRBV6-4 and J usage is TRBJ1-2; no firm D call. Germline V lookup: CDR1 MRHNA, CDR2 SNTAGT. This CDR3 region has 13 residues. V was clipped by 0 bases and J by 11 bases, with 13 bases between them. The CDR3 DNA follows: TGTGCCAGCAGTGACTCTGGGCGGGGATCATACACCTTC. Translated, it gives CASSDSGRGSYTF.

The chain has TRBV5-1 and TRBJ2-5; 9 bases match TRBD2. This CDR3 contains 16 residues. Germline-derived CDR1 and CDR2 are SGHRS and YFSETQ. The V segment lost 5 bases and the J segment 0 bases; nucleotides outside the gene matches: 8. The CDR3 reads CASSRGLAGDQETQYF. The CDR3 region has the DNA TGCGCCAGCAGTCGGGGACTAGCAGGGGACCAAGAGACCCAGTACTTC.

The chain employs TRBV7-6 and TRBJ2-1, with D unresolved. The CDR3 covers 13 residues. Germline V gives CDR1 SGHVS, CDR2 FNYEAQ. The V end lost 2 bases, the J end lost 5 bases, and 7 bases lay between the germline ends. The CDR3 region is CASSLSENNEQFF. The CDR3 region has the DNA TGTGCCAGCAGCTTATCGGAGAACAATGAGCAGTTCTTC. The full variable domain, with the rest looked up from reference TRBV7-6 and TRBJ2-1, is GAGVSQSPRYKVTKRGQDVALRCDPISGHVSLYWYRQALGQGPEFLTYFNYEAQQDKSGLPNDRFSAERPEGSISTLTIQRTEQRDSAMYRCASSLSENNEQFFGPGTRLTVL.

The gene calls are TRBV2 and TRBJ2-1, with D unclear. The CDR3 runs 15 residues. Trimming removed 1 base from V and 4 bases from J, with 11 bases in between. CDR1 SNHLY and CDR2 FYNNEI come from the germline V gene. The CDR3 here is CASSEGFTGYNEQFF. DNA for the CDR3: TGTGCCAGCAGTGAAGGCTTTACGGGTTACAATGAGCAGTTCTTC.

The chain combines TRBV11-3 with TRBJ2-5, with 9 bases aligning to TRBD1. The CDR3 contains 15 residues. V was clipped by 5 bases and J by 4 bases; unmatched bases: 8. From germline, CDR1 is SGHNT and CDR2 YENEEA. Here the CDR3 DNA reads TGTGCCAGCAGCCTACAGGGGGCGAATGGAGAGACCCAGTACTTC. Its translation: CASSLQGANGETQYF.

The rearrangement joins TRBV28 to TRBJ2-7; 7 bases agree with TRBD1. Germline V gene sequence: CDR1 MDHEN, CDR2 SYDVKM. The CDR3 sequence is 16 residues long. Trimming removed 5 bases from V and 0 bases from J; junction bases left unmatched: 10. The CDR3 loop is CASSPLWTGYSYEQYF. CDR3 in DNA: TGTGCCAGCAGTCCTCTTTGGACAGGATACTCCTACGAGCAGTACTTC.

V is TRBV29-1 and J is TRBJ1-2; 9 bases align to TRBD1. Germline CDR1 SQVTM, CDR2 ANQGSEA. After removal of 5 bases from V and 6 bases from J, the junction contained 16 bases not matched to a gene. This CDR3 comprises 16 residues. CDR3 nucleotide sequence: TGCAGCGTTCCTGACAGGGGGGTTCAAACTCATAATGGCTACACCTTC. It is translated as CSVPDRGVQTHNGYTF.

CDR3 DNA: TGTGCCAGCAGAACGACAGGGGGCGTATACACCATATATTTT. This gives the protein CASRTTGGVYTIYF. The chain carries TRBV28 and TRBJ1-3; 10 bases line up with TRBD1. This CDR3 spans 14 amino acids. V was clipped by 6 bases and J by 8 bases; unmatched bases: 7. From germline, CDR1 is MDHEN and CDR2 SYDVKM.

The chain carries TRBV6-1 and TRBJ2-5; D possibly corresponds to TRBD2 (6 bases). This CDR3 is built from 16 residues. CDR1 is MNHNS, CDR2 SASEGT, per germline. Trimming took off 0 bases at V and 5 bases at J, with 16 bases between the two ends. CDR3 sequence reads: CASSEAGGVVGETQYF. Here the CDR3 DNA reads TGTGCCAGCAGTGAAGCCGGAGGGGTAGTAGGGGAGACCCAGTACTTC.

The chain carries TRBV6-5 and TRBJ1-5; 9 bases match TRBD1. The CDR3 contains 15 residues. V lost 7 bases to trimming and J lost 6 bases; unmatched junction nucleotides: 10. The germline CDR1 and CDR2 sequences are MNHEY and SVGAGI. For the CDR3, the DNA is TGTGCCAGCAATACCCCCGGGACAGGGACTCAGCCCCAGCATTTT. Protein product: CASNTPGTGTQPQHF.

CDR3 bases: TGCGCCAGCAGTCGGACAGGGAATGAAAAACTGTTTTTT. It encodes CASSRTGNEKLFF. This chain links TRBV4-1 with TRBJ1-4; the match to TRBD1 covers 8 bases. This CDR3 contains 13 residues. Per the germline V gene, CDR1 is MGHRA and CDR2 is YSYEKL. V gave up 6 bases and J gave up 5 bases; unmatched junction bases: 2.

V and J are TRBV28 and TRBJ2-2; perhaps TRBD1 as D (6 bases). Trimming left V 2 bases short and J 7 bases short, with 11 bases between. Germline CDR1 is MDHEN and CDR2 is SYDVKM. The CDR3 totals 14 residues. The DNA of the CDR3 is TGTGCCAGCAGTTTAATACAGGGTAGCGGGGAGCTGTTTTTT. Its protein product is CASSLIQGSGELFF. The variable domain in full, with the rest retrieved from reference TRBV28 and TRBJ2-2, is DVKVTQSSRYLVKRTGEKVFLECVQDMDHENMFWYRQDPGLGLRLIYFSYDVKMKEKGDIPEGYSVSREKKERFSLILESASTNQTSMYLCASSLIQGSGELFFGEGSRLTVL.